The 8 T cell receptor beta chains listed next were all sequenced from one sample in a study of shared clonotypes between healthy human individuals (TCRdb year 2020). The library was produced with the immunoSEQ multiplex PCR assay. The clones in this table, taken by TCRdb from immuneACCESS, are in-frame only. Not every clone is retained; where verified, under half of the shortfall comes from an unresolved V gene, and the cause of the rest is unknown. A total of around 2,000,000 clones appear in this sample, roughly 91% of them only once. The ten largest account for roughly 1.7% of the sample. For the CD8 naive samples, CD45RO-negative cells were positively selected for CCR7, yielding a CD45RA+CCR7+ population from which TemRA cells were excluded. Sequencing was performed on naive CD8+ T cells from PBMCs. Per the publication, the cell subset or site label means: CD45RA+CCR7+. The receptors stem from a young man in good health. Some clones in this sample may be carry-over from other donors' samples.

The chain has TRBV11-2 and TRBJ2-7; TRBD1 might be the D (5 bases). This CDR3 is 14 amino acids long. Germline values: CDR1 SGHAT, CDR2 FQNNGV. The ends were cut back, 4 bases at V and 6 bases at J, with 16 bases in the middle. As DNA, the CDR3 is TGTGCCAGCAGCTCCTCGACAGTCCCGCGCGAGCAGTACTTC. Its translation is CASSSSTVPREQYF.

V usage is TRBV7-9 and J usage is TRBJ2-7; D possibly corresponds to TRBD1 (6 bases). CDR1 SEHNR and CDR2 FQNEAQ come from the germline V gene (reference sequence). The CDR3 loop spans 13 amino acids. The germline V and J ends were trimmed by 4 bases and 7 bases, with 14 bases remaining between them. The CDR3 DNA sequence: TGTGCCAGCAGCTCCCTTTGGGGGCCGGAGCAGTACTTC. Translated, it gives CASSSLWGPEQYF.

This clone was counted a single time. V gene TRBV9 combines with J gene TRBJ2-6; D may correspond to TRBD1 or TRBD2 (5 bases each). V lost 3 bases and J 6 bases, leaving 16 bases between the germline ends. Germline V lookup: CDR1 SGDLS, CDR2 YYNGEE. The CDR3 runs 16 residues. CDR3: CASSARDLVLANVLTF. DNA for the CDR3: TGTGCCAGCAGCGCCCGGGACCTCGTATTGGCCAACGTCCTGACTTTC. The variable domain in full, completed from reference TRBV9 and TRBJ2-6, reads DSGVTQTPKHLITATGQRVTLRCSPRSGDLSVYWYQQSLDQGLQFLIQYYNGEERAKGNILERFSAQQFPDLHSELNLSSLELGDSALYFCASSARDLVLANVLTFGAGSRLTVL.

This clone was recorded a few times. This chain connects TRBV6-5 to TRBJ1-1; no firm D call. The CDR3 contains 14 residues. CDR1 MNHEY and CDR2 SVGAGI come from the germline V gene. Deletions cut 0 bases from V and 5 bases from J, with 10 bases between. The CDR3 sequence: CASSYSITGTEAFF. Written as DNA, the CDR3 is TGTGCCAGCAGTTACTCGATCACCGGAACTGAAGCTTTCTTT.

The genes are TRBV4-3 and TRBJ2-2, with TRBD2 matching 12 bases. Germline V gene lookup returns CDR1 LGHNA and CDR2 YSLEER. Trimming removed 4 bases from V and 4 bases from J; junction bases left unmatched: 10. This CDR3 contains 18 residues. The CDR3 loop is CASSPYGVTSGSTGELFF. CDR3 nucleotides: TGCGCCAGCAGCCCGTACGGAGTGACTAGCGGGAGCACCGGGGAGCTGTTTTTT.

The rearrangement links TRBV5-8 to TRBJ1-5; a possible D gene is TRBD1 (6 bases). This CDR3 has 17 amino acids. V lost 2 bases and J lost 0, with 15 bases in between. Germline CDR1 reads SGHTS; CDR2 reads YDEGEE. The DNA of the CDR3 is TGTGCCAGCAGCTTTGATCAGGGGCCTCCTAGCAATCAGCCCCAGCATTTT. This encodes CASSFDQGPPSNQPQHF.

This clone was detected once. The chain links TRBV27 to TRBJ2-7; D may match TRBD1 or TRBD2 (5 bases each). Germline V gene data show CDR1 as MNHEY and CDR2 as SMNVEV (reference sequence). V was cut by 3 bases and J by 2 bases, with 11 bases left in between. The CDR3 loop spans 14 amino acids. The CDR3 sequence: CASSFGAPPYEQYF. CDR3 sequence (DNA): TGTGCCAGCAGTTTCGGGGCGCCACCCTACGAGCAGTACTTC.

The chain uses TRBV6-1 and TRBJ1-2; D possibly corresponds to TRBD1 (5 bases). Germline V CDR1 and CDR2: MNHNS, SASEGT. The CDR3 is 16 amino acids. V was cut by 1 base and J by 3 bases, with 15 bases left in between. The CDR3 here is CASSEGGGRTDYGYTF. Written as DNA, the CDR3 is TGTGCCAGCAGTGAAGGGGGGGGGAGAACTGACTATGGCTACACCTTC.